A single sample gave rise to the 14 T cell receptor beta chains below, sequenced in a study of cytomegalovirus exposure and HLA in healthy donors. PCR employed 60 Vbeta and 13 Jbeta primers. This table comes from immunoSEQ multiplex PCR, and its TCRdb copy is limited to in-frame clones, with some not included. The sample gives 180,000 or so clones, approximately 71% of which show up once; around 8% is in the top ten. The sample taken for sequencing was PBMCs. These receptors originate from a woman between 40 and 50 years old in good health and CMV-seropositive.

The CDR3 here is CASSLVSGAFNEQFF. The CDR3 nucleotides read TGTGCCAGCAGCTTAGTTAGCGGGGCTTTCAATGAGCAGTTCTTC. The chain couples TRBV11-3 to TRBJ2-1; 8 nucleotides agree with TRBD2. The CDR3 length is 15 residues. Germline V lookup: CDR1 SGHNT, CDR2 YENEEA. The ends lost 1 base at V and 6 bases at J; junction bases unmatched: 5.

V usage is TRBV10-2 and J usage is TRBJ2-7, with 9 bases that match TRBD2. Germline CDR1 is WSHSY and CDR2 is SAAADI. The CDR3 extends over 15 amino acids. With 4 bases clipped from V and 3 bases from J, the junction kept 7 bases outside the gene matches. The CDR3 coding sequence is TGCGCCAGCAGTGGGTCTAGCGGGACCGACTACGAGCAGTACTTC. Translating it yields CASSGSSGTDYEQYF.

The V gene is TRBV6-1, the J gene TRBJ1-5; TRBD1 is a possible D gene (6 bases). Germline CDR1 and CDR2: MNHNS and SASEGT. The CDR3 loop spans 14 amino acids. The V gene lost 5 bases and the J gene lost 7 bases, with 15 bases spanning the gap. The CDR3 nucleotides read TGTGCCAGCAGTACTGGGACATCTTTCCAGCCCCAGCATTTT. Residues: CASSTGTSFQPQHF.

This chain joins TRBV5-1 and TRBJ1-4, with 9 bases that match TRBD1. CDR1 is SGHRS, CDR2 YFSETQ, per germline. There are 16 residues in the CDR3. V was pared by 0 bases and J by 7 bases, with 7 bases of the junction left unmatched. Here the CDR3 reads CASSLGWDRDFEKLFF. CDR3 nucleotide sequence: TGCGCCAGCAGCTTGGGATGGGACAGGGACTTTGAAAAACTGTTTTTT.

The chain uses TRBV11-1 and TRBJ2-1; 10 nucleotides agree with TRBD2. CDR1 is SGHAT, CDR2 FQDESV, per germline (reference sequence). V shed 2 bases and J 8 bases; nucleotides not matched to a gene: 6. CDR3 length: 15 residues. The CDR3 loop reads CASSLRTSGFDEQFF. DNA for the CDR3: TGTGCCAGCAGCTTAAGGACTAGCGGTTTCGATGAGCAGTTCTTC.

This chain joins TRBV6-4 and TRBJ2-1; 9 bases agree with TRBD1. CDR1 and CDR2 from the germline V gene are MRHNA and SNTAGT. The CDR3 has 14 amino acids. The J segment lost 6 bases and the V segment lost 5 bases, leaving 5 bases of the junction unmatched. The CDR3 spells CASSRDRAGNEQFF. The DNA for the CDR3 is TGTGCCAGCAGTCGGGACAGGGCCGGCAATGAGCAGTTCTTC.

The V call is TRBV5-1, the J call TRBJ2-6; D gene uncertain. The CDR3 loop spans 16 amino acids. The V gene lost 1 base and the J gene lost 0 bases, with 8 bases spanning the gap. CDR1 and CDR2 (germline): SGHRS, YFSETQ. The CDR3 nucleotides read TGCGCCAGCAGCTTGTCGCCCGGCTCTGGGGCCAACGTCCTGACTTTC. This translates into CASSLSPGSGANVLTF.

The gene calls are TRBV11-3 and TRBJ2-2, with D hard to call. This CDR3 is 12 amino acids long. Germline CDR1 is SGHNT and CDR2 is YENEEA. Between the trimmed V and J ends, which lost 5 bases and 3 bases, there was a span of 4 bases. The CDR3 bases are TGTGCCAGCAGCCATGACACCGGGGAGCTGTTTTTT. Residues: CASSHDTGELFF. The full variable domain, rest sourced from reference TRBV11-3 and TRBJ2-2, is EAGVVQSPRYKIIEKKQPVAFWCNPISGHNTLYWYLQNLGQGPELLIRYENEEAVDDSQLPKDRFSAERLKGVDSTLKIQPAELGDSAVYLCASSHDTGELFFGEGSRLTVL.

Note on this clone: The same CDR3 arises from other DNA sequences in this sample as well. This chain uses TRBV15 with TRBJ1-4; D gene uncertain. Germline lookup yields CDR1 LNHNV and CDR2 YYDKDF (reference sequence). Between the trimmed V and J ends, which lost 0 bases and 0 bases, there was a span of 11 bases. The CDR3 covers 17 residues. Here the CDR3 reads CATSRDQPRTTNEKLFF. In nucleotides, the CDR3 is TGTGCCACCAGCAGAGACCAACCCAGGACAACTAATGAAAAACTGTTTTTT.

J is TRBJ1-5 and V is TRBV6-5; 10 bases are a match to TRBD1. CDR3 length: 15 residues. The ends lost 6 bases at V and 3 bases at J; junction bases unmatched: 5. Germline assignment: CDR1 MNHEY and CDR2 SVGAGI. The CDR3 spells CASRPDRGNNQPQHF. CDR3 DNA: TGTGCCAGCAGACCGGACAGGGGGAACAATCAGCCCCAGCATTTT.

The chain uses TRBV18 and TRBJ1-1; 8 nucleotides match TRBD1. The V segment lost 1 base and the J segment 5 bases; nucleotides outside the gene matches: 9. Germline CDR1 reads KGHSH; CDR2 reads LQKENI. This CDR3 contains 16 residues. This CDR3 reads CASSPLDRGLGTEAFF. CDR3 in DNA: TGTGCCAGCTCACCACTCGACAGGGGACTTGGGACTGAAGCTTTCTTT.

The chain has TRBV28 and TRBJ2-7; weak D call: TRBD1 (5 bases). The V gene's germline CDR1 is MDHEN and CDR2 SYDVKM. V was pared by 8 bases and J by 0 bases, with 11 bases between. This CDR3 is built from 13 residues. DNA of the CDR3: TGTGCCAGCCAACAGGAATTCTCCTACGAGCAGTACTTC. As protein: CASQQEFSYEQYF. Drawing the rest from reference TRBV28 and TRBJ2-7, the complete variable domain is DVKVTQSSRYLVKRTGEKVFLECVQDMDHENMFWYRQDPGLGLRLIYFSYDVKMKEKGDIPEGYSVSREKKERFSLILESASTNQTSMYLCASQQEFSYEQYFGPGTRLTVT.

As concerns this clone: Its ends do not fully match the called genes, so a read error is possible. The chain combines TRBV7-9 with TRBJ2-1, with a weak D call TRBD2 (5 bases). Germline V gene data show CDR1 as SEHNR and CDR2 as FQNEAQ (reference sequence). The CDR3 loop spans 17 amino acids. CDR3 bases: TGTTCCAGCAGCTCGAGAAGTGGGAGTGCGTCCTACAATGAGCAGTTCTTC. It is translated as CSSSSRSGSASYNEQFF. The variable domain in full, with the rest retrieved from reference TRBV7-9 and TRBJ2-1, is DTGVSQNPRHKITKRGQNVTFRCDPISEHNRLYWYRQTLGQGPEFLTYFQNEAQLEKSRLLSDRFSAERPKGSFSTLEIQRTEQGDSAMYLCSSSSRSGSASYNEQFFGPGTRLTVL.

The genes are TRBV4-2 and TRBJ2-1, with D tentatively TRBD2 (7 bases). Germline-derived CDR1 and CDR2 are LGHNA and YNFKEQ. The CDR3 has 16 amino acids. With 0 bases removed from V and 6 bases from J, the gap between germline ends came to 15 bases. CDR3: CASSQEGRGGLNEQFF. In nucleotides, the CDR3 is TGTGCCAGCAGCCAAGAAGGGAGGGGGGGCCTCAATGAGCAGTTCTTC.